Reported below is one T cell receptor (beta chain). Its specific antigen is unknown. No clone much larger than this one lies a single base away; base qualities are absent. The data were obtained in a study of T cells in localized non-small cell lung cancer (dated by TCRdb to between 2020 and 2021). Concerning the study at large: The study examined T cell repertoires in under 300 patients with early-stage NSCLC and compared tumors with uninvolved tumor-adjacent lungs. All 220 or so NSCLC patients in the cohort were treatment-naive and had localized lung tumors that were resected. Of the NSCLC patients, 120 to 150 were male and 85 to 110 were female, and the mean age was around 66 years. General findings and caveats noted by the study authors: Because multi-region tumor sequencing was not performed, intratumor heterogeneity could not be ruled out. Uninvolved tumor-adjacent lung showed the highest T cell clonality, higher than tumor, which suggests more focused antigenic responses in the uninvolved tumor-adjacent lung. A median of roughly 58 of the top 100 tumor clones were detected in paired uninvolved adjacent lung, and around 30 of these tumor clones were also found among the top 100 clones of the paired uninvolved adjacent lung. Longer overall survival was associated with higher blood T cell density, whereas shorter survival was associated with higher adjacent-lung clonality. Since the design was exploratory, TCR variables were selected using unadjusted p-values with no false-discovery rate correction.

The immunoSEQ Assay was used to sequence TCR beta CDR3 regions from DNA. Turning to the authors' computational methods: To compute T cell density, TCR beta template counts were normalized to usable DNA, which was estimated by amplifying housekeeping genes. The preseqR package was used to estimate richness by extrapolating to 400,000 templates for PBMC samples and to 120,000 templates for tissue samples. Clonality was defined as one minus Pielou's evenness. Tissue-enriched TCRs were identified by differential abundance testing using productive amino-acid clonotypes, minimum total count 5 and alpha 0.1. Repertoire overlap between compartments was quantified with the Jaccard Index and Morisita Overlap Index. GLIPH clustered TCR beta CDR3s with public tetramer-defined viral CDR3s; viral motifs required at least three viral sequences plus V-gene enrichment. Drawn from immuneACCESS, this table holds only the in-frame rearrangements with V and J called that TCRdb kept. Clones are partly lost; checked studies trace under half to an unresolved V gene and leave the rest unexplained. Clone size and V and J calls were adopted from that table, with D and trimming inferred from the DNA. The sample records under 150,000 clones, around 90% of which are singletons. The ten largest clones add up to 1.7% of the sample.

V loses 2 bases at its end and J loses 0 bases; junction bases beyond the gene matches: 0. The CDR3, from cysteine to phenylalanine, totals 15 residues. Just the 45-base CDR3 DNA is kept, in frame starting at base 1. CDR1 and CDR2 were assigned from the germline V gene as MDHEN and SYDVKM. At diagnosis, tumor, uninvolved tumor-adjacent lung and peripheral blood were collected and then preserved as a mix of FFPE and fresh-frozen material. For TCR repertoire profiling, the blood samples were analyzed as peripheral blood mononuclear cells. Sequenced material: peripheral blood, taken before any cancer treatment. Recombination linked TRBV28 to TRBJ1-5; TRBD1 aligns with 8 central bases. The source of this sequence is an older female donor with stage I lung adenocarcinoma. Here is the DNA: TGTGCCAGCAGTTTAGACAGGGGTAGCAATCAGCCCCAGCATTTT. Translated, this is CASSLDRGSNQPQHF.